The 25 T cell receptor beta chains reported below all come from one sample, sequenced in a study of identical twins. TCRdb reanalysed the 5' RACE reads using MiXCR and keeps one entry per CDR3 protein. The sample lists around 370,000 distinct CDR3 sequences, roughly 9% occurring once. Sample: naive T cells sorted from blood. The receptor source for this set is a woman in her forties or fifties in good health.

The gene calls are TRBV7-9 and TRBJ2-1; the D gene is possibly TRBD2 (6 bases). V shed 6 bases and J shed 6 bases, with 9 bases lying between them. The CDR3 covers 12 residues. Germline assignment: CDR1 SEHNR and CDR2 FQNEAQ (reference sequence). The CDR3 region has the DNA TGTGCCAGCAGTCGGGACTCCAATGAGCAGTTCTTC. Its translation is CASSRDSNEQFF. The full variable domain, rest sourced from reference TRBV7-9 and TRBJ2-1, is DTGVSQNPRHKITKRGQNVTFRCDPISEHNRLYWYRQTLGQGPEFLTYFQNEAQLEKSRLLSDRFSAERPKGSFSTLEIQRTEQGDSAMYLCASSRDSNEQFFGPGTRLTVL.

This clonotype was seen only a few times. This sequence joins TRBV11-3 and TRBJ2-7, with D uncertain. The CDR3 has 16 amino acids. Per the germline V gene, CDR1 is SGHNT and CDR2 is YENEEA. Trimming left V 0 bases short and J 1 base short, with 13 bases between. The CDR3 region is CASSLEGQPRSYEQYF. The CDR3 bases are TGTGCCAGCAGCTTAGAAGGGCAGCCGAGGTCCTACGAGCAGTACTTC.

This clonotype was seen at least ten times. This chain links TRBV7-9 with TRBJ1-1, with D perhaps matching TRBD1 (6 bases). The germline V gene has CDR1 SEHNR and CDR2 FQNEAQ (reference sequence). Deletions cut 3 bases from V and 3 bases from J, with 11 bases between. CDR3 length equals 14 residues. CDR3 nucleotides: TGTGCCAGCAGCTTTGGGGGCGCAGACACTGAAGCTTTCTTT. It is translated as CASSFGGADTEAFF. Variable domain in full (rest from reference TRBV7-9 and TRBJ1-1): DTGVSQNPRHKITKRGQNVTFRCDPISEHNRLYWYRQTLGQGPEFLTYFQNEAQLEKSRLLSDRFSAERPKGSFSTLEIQRTEQGDSAMYLCASSFGGADTEAFFGQGTRLTVV.

This clonotype was observed at least ten times. The chain combines TRBV11-1 with TRBJ2-1, with D maybe TRBD1 (5 bases). V gave up 2 bases and J gave up 8 bases, with 13 bases separating them. Germline loops: CDR1 SGHAT, CDR2 FQDESV (reference sequence). The CDR3 contains 14 residues. The CDR3 region has the DNA TGTGCCAGCAGCTTAATGACCGTAGGGGATGAGCAGTTCTTC. Amino acids: CASSLMTVGDEQFF.

The J gene is TRBJ2-7, the V gene TRBV2; 13 bases are a match to TRBD2. The CDR3 sequence is 15 residues long. V was pared by 3 bases and J by 5 bases, with 4 bases of the junction left unmatched. Germline-derived CDR1 and CDR2 are SNHLY and FYNNEI. In DNA, the CDR3 is TGTGCCAGCAGTGATCGGACTAGCGGGAGCCACGAGCAGTACGTC. It encodes CASSDRTSGSHEQYV.

This clonotype occurred a few times. The V gene is TRBV28, the J gene TRBJ2-1, with D perhaps TRBD1 or TRBD2 (6 bases each). The CDR3 sequence is 16 residues long. CDR1 is MDHEN, CDR2 SYDVKM, per germline. V was clipped by 5 bases and J by 2 bases, with 16 bases between them. The CDR3 loop is CASSRGGGLTYNEQFF. The CDR3 DNA sequence: TGTGCCAGCAGTCGCGGAGGGGGGCTGACCTACAATGAGCAGTTCTTC. Full variable domain (outside the CDR3, taken from reference TRBV28 and TRBJ2-1): DVKVTQSSRYLVKRTGEKVFLECVQDMDHENMFWYRQDPGLGLRLIYFSYDVKMKEKGDIPEGYSVSREKKERFSLILESASTNQTSMYLCASSRGGGLTYNEQFFGPGTRLTVL.

This clonotype has a count of ten or more. The chain combines TRBV5-1 with TRBJ2-3; D might be TRBD2 (6 bases). The germline V and J ends were trimmed by 3 bases and 5 bases, with 10 bases remaining between them. The CDR3 sequence is 13 residues long. Germline loops: CDR1 SGHRS, CDR2 YFSETQ. The CDR3 sequence is CASSSAGLDTQYF. Written as DNA, the CDR3 is TGCGCCAGCAGCTCGGCGGGGTTAGATACGCAGTATTTT.

The J gene is TRBJ2-1, the V gene TRBV5-6; D gene ambiguous. In germline, CDR1 is SGHDT, CDR2 YYEEEE. The CDR3 contains 11 residues. Trimming took off 1 base at V and 9 bases at J, with 5 bases between the two ends. DNA of the CDR3: TGTGCCAGCAGCTTGAGGTCTGAGCAGTTCTTC. Its protein product is CASSLRSEQFF. The full variable domain, completed using reference TRBV5-6 and TRBJ2-1, is DAGVTQSPTHLIKTRGQQVTLRCSPKSGHDTVSWYQQALGQGPQFIFQYYEEEERQRGNFPDRFSGHQFPNYSSELNVNALLLGDSALYLCASSLRSEQFFGPGTRLTVL.

Notes on this clonotype: A much larger clone lies a single base off, so this may be a read error. The chain carries TRBV12-3 or TRBV12-4 and TRBJ2-1, with 12 bases aligning to TRBD2. The CDR3 runs 14 residues. The V segment lost 9 bases and the J segment 8 bases; nucleotides outside the gene matches: 8. CDR3 DNA sequence: TGTGCCAGGAGTAAGACTAGCGGGAGCTATGAGCAGTTCTTC. This sequence encodes CARSKTSGSYEQFF.

This clonotype showed up just a few times. V and J are TRBV29-1 and TRBJ2-7; 8 positions match TRBD2. CDR1 and CDR2 from the germline V gene are SQVTM and ANQGSEA. V trimming: 6 bases; J trimming: 2 bases; junction bases outside the gene matches: 9. CDR3 length: 14 amino acids. CDR3 sequence (DNA): TGCAGCGTCGTACAGCGGGAGTATCCCTACGAGCAGTACTTC. Translated, it gives CSVVQREYPYEQYF.

The chain couples TRBV3-1 to TRBJ2-1; 7 positions match TRBD2. This CDR3 region has 14 residues. The germline V gene encodes CDR1 LGHDT and CDR2 YNNKEL (reference sequence). With V trimmed by 1 base and J by 8 bases, 5 bases remained unmatched. Here the CDR3 reads CASSQGAGDHEQFF. The CDR3 DNA sequence: TGTGCCAGCAGCCAAGGCGCGGGAGACCATGAGCAGTTCTTC.

The sample holds many counts of this clonotype. This chain connects TRBV29-1 to TRBJ1-2; 7 bases fit TRBD1. The germline V gene has CDR1 SQVTM and CDR2 ANQGSEA. This CDR3 region has 14 residues. With 3 bases clipped from V and 2 bases from J, the junction kept 6 bases outside the gene matches. CDR3: CSVEEDRVNYGYTF. In DNA, the CDR3 is TGCAGCGTTGAGGAAGACAGGGTGAACTATGGCTACACCTTC.

This clonotype showed up many times. V and J are TRBV20-1 and TRBJ2-1, with D perhaps matching TRBD2 (7 bases). Germline V lookup: CDR1 DFQATT, CDR2 SNEGSKA (reference sequence). The CDR3 has 14 amino acids. Trimming removed 2 bases at V and 4 bases at J, with 12 bases between. The DNA for the CDR3 is TGCAGTGCTAGAAACAGCGGGACATACAATGAGCAGTTCTTC. This codes for CSARNSGTYNEQFF.

This sequence joins TRBV5-1 and TRBJ2-1; D is possibly TRBD1 (6 bases). Between the trimmed V and J ends, which lost 4 bases and 8 bases, there was a span of 16 bases. This CDR3 is built from 14 residues. Germline CDR1 SGHRS, CDR2 YFSETQ. CDR3 loop: CASSQQGKGYEQFF. The CDR3 bases are TGCGCCAGCAGCCAACAGGGCAAGGGATATGAGCAGTTCTTC.

In its sample, this clonotype was seen many times. The rearrangement links TRBV6-5 to TRBJ1-2, with D uncertain. The germline V gene has CDR1 MNHEY and CDR2 SVGAGI. The CDR3 has 13 residues. Trimming shortened V by 5 bases and J by 8 bases, and 15 bases separated the two germline ends. The CDR3 here is CASSKAERGGYTF. The CDR3 DNA is TGTGCCAGCAGTAAAGCGGAACGTGGCGGCTACACCTTC.

In its sample, this clonotype was seen a few times. The genes are TRBV6-5 and TRBJ2-2; D not resolved. Trimming stripped 6 bases from V and 6 bases from J, with 14 bases between. The CDR3 extends over 14 amino acids. Germline V gene data show CDR1 as MNHEY and CDR2 as SVGAGI. CDR3 protein: CASRPQPSAGELFF. The CDR3 coding sequence is TGTGCCAGCAGGCCCCAACCGAGCGCCGGGGAGCTGTTTTTT.

This clonotype was detected only a few times. CDR3 sequence reads: CASSDLNRDAGELFF. As DNA, the CDR3 is TGTGCCAGCAGTGATTTAAACAGGGACGCCGGGGAGCTGTTTTTT. This chain uses TRBV27 with TRBJ2-2, with a weak D call TRBD1 (6 bases). The germline gives CDR1 MNHEY, CDR2 SMNVEV (reference sequence). V was trimmed by 5 bases and J by 6 bases, leaving 16 bases between them. This CDR3 is built from 15 residues.

This clonotype was seen a handful of times. This chain connects TRBV4-1 to TRBJ2-6; the match to TRBD1 covers 8 bases. CDR1 and CDR2 (germline): MGHRA, YSYEKL. V was pared by 0 bases and J by 3 bases, with 7 bases of the junction left unmatched. The CDR3 is made up of 18 amino acids. CDR3 sequence (DNA): TGCGCCAGCAGCCAAGAGACAGGGGCGTACGTTGGGGCCAACGTCCTGACTTTC. Translated, it gives CASSQETGAYVGANVLTF.

This clonotype occurred a few times. The chain combines TRBV7-8 with TRBJ2-2; D is possibly TRBD1 (6 bases). The germline CDR1 and CDR2 sequences are SGHVS and FQNEAQ. This CDR3 comprises 14 residues. V was trimmed by 5 bases and J by 6 bases, leaving 13 bases between them. The CDR3 protein is CASSPTGYAGELFF. Written as DNA, the CDR3 is TGTGCCAGCAGCCCAACAGGGTATGCCGGGGAGCTGTTTTTT. Full variable domain (rest looked up from reference TRBV7-8 and TRBJ2-2): GAGVSQSPRYKVAKRGQDVALRCDPISGHVSLFWYQQALGQGPEFLTYFQNEAQLDKSGLPSDRFFAERPEGSVSTLKIQRTQQEDSAVYLCASSPTGYAGELFFGEGSRLTVL.

The chain recombines TRBV20-1 with TRBJ2-3, with 10 bases fitting TRBD1. The CDR3 is 16 amino acids. After removal of 8 bases from V and 5 bases from J, the junction contained 16 bases not matched to a gene. The germline V gene encodes CDR1 DFQATT and CDR2 SNEGSKA (reference sequence). The CDR3 DNA reads TGCAGTACCGTAATACGAGGGACAGGGGTGGGAGATACGCAGTATTTT. Its protein product is CSTVIRGTGVGDTQYF.

In its sample, this clonotype was seen many times. The chain joins TRBV12-3 or TRBV12-4 to TRBJ2-7, with 9 bases lining up with TRBD1. The CDR3 extends over 15 amino acids. The V and J ends lost 6 bases and 1 base, in that order; junction bases with no gene match: 7. In DNA, the CDR3 is TGTGCCAGCAGCCCCGGACAGGGGAGGTCCTACGAGCAGTACGTC. Residues: CASSPGQGRSYEQYV.

The table lists this clonotype with a few counts. The chain uses TRBV6-1 and TRBJ2-5; the D gene is possibly TRBD1 (6 bases). The germline V and J ends were trimmed by 4 bases and 9 bases, with 18 bases remaining between them. The CDR3 has 14 residues. Per germline, CDR1 MNHNS and CDR2 SASEGT. DNA of the CDR3: TGTGCCAGCAGTGGAAGGACGACAGGAGAAGCCCAGTACTTC. Residues: CASSGRTTGEAQYF.

The chain links TRBV12-3 or TRBV12-4 to TRBJ2-5; 7 bases map to TRBD2. CDR3 length: 15 amino acids. Germline trimming cut 5 bases from V and 0 bases from J; bases unmatched to any gene: 6. The CDR3 region has the DNA TGTGCCAGCAGTCCCATGGGGGGGAACCAAGAGACCCAGTACTTC. It is translated as CASSPMGGNQETQYF.

The chain combines TRBV7-9 with TRBJ2-7; the match to TRBD2 covers 16 bases. V dropped 4 bases and J dropped 4; count of bases not matched to a gene: 7. The CDR3 runs 17 residues. From germline, CDR1 is SEHNR and CDR2 FQNEAQ (reference sequence). The CDR3 nucleotides read TGTGCCAGCAGCTCAATTGAGGGACTAGCGGGAGGGTACGAGCAGTACTTC. This sequence encodes CASSSIEGLAGGYEQYF. Combining the CDR3 with reference TRBV7-9 and TRBJ2-7 gives the whole variable domain DTGVSQNPRHKITKRGQNVTFRCDPISEHNRLYWYRQTLGQGPEFLTYFQNEAQLEKSRLLSDRFSAERPKGSFSTLEIQRTEQGDSAMYLCASSSIEGLAGGYEQYFGPGTRLTVT.

This clonotype was counted between two and nine times. This chain uses TRBV3-1 with TRBJ2-7; no reliable D call. The CDR3 loop spans 13 amino acids. V dropped 3 bases and J dropped 5 bases, with 11 bases sitting between them. Germline CDR1 reads LGHDT; CDR2 reads YNNKEL (reference sequence). This CDR3 reads CASSHRSFHEQYF. The CDR3 nucleotides are TGTGCCAGCAGCCATCGGTCTTTTCACGAGCAGTACTTC.